This T cell receptor (beta chain) was sequenced for a study of beta chain features in type 1 diabetes (dated by TCRdb to 2017 to 2018). A note on the overall study: No differences in mean age, gender distribution, total cell number or subset yield were found between patients and healthy donors. A total of under 120,000,000 sorted cells were examined across all samples, and RNA yield correlated strongly with the number of cells per subset. In the study, recently diagnosed type 1 diabetes patients and matched healthy donors were compared on the TCRB repertoires of their sorted circulating CD4+ T cell subsets. Naive and central memory subsets were obtained from all 30 or so donors, but regulatory and stem cell-like memory subsets were isolated from only 8 patients and 8 healthy donors.

A word on this clone: The antigen this receptor binds is unknown. Per-base qualities were not stored, and no clone one base away is much larger.

Each donor gave one peripheral blood draw, averaging roughly 120 mL, which was collected into heparinised tubes. Naive, central memory, regulatory and stem cell-like memory CD4+ T cells were sorted on a BD FACSAria II using a panel including CD45RO, CCR7, CD25, CD127, CD95 and CD27. Purity was above 95% for every sorted population. PBMCs were separated immediately by Lymphoprep density gradient centrifugation and were stained directly, without being cultured. So that batch effects would be minimized, each experiment stained and sorted samples in pairs, pairing one healthy donor with one patient. CDR1 SGHNT and CDR2 YYREEE were looked up in the germline V gene (reference sequence). The CDR3, from cysteine to phenylalanine, totals 13 residues. Of the read, only the CDR3 DNA is kept; its 39 bases are in frame from base 1. Between the V and J ends, shortened by 4 bases and 6 bases respectively, the junction contains 12 bases.

The entire isolated RNA was reverse transcribed using the High Capacity cDNA Reverse Transcription Kit, and thus expressed TCRB transcripts were sequenced. Deep immunoSEQ sequencing was performed on naive, central memory and regulatory T cell samples, with an average of around 3.5 million total reads per sample. Sorted cells were lysed in RLT buffer, and RNA was extracted using DNase-treated RNeasy Micro or Mini kits according to cell number. Each cell subset was processed on its own to prevent cross-contamination, while patient and healthy donor samples were processed together. The immunoSEQ multiplex PCR was used to amplify TCRB sequences from cDNA, yielding 87-bp fragments that span the CDR3 region. Sequencing of the amplicons was done on the Illumina HiSeq platform. In the original analysis: Synthetic template baselines were used to correct PCR bias computationally, reads within Hamming distance 2 were collapsed, and singletons that could not be merged were discarded. Reads were aligned to IMGT to assign V, D and J genes, CDR3 length, and insertions or deletions at six rearrangement sites. Within each subset, clonotype counts were normalized to sorted cell number, and only after that were true diversity and Gini coefficients computed with the tcR R package. The overlap coefficient, calculated on TCRB nucleotide sequences, was used to quantify repertoire sharing. In TCRdb, the immuneACCESS table is reduced to in-frame sequences with V and J assigned. These tables do not hold every clone; where another copy was compared, an unresolved V gene accounts for under half, and the others remain unexplained. V, J and clone size are taken as reported in that table, and D and trimming were inferred from the DNA itself. The sample has 300,000 or so clones on record, roughly 9% of them singletons. Roughly 1% of the sample is taken by the ten largest.

Summary of the overall study and its limitations: Shorter templates might have been favored by PCR, but patient and control samples were amplified and corrected together, so both groups would have been affected equally by any skew. At VDJ recombination sites, patients with type 1 diabetes made fewer insertions and deleted more nucleotides, a pattern implying thymic rearrangement abnormalities. Type 1 diabetes patients showed a moderate but significant shortening of TCRB CDR3 length in all four CD4+ subsets. Only small numbers of individuals were included in the HLA sub-analyses, which left unresolved whether HLA type had any influence on TCRB rearrangement. Naive, central memory and regulatory TCRB repertoires appeared to be more similar among patients than among healthy donors. Because cDNA was sequenced instead of genomic DNA, highly expressing activated cells could be over-represented, though the groups showed no difference in activation or CD3 levels.

The sequenced material came from central memory CD4+ T cells from blood. Here the chain combines TRBV5-4 and TRBJ2-3; TRBD2 might be the D gene, on 6 matching bases. This clonotype was sampled from a man aged 25 to 40 with type 1 diabetes. The DNA reads as follows: TGTGCCAGCAGCCCCGGAGGGCTGGATACGCAGTATTTT. Its coded protein is CASSPGGLDTQYF.